This T cell receptor beta chain is drawn from a study of cytomegalovirus exposure and HLA in healthy donors. For the study at large: Genotyping of 400 or so donors showed that roughly 83% belonged to the Caucasian-associated ancestry cluster. Study-level findings and limits: Upon later analysis, HLA-associated TCR beta chains proved more clonally expanded than other, equally common chains.

Primers for the PCR totalled 60 Vbeta and 13 Jbeta. Clones were read by immunoSEQ multiplex PCR, and TCRdb kept only the in-frame ones, dropping some. The sample consists of fewer than 150,000 clones, over 75% of them appearing once. As regards this clone: Its specificity is not known.

V shed 3 bases, J shed 4 bases, and the junction held 12 bases outside the gene matches. In germline, CDR1 is SGHRS, CDR2 YFSETQ. The CDR3 contains 17 residues. The V call is TRBV5-1, the J call TRBJ2-3; 9 bases are a match to TRBD2. Sequencing was carried out using PBMCs. This sequence was found in a man younger than 40 in good health and CMV-seronegative. CDR3 coding DNA: TGCGCCAGCAGCTCGGTCGGGGGAGCGGGGGGATCAGATACGCAGTATTTT. Residues: CASSSVGGAGGSDTQYF.